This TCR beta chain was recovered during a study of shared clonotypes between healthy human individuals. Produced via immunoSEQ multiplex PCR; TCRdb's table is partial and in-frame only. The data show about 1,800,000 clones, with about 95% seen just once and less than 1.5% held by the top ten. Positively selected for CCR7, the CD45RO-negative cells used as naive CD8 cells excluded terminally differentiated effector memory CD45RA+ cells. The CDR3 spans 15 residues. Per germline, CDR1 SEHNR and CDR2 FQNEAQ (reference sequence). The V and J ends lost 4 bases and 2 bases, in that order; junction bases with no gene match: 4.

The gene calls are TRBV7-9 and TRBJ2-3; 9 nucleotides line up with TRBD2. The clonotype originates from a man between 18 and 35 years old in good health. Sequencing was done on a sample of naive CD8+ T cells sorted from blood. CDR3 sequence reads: CASSSQRGATDTQYF. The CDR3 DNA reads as TGTGCCAGCAGCTCTCAGCGGGGGGCCACAGATACGCAGTATTTT. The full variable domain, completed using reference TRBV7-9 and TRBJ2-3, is DTGVSQNPRHKITKRGQNVTFRCDPISEHNRLYWYRQTLGQGPEFLTYFQNEAQLEKSRLLSDRFSAERPKGSFSTLEIQRTEQGDSAMYLCASSSQRGATDTQYFGPGTRLTVL.